This TCR beta chain was captured in a study of PD-L1 blockade in urothelial cancer. Study overall: Patients began atezolizumab, 1,200 mg intravenously every 3 weeks, in about 2014. Median blood clonality was roughly 0.078, with 80,000 to 100,000 unique TCRs. Study-wide points: Pretreatment TCR clonality in blood, when below the median, was predictive of better survival.

Sample time point: pretreatment peripheral blood. Note on this clone: The antigen remains undetermined.

This CDR3 comprises 15 residues. Germline CDR1 is KGHSH and CDR2 is LQKENI. V lost 2 bases, J lost 3 bases, and 2 bases stayed unmatched. Spiking of synthetic TCR analog templates was performed in each PCR. Profiling relied on immunoSEQ multiplex PCR, and the TCRdb table lists in-frame clones only, not all of them. Here the sample spans tens of thousands of clones, 84% being singletons. The sequence was collected from a woman between 65 and 79 years old with urothelial cancer. The sequencing here drew on PBMCs, taken around atezolizumab (anti-PD-L1) treatment. The chain couples TRBV18 to TRBJ2-7; 12 nucleotides agree with TRBD2. In nucleotides, the CDR3 is TGTGCCAGCTCACCAAGGACTAGCGGGATCTACGAGCAGTACTTC. Its protein is CASSPRTSGIYEQYF.